The clone carrying this T cell receptor (beta chain) was seen at least ten times. Its antigen is unknown. Trimming took 4 bases from V and 2 from J; bases not matched to a gene: 6. The germline V gene encodes CDR1 DFQATT and CDR2 SNEGSKA (reference sequence). This CDR3 is built from 14 residues. Two oligonucleotides, mixed equimolar, formed the beta constant-region primer covering TRBC1 and TRBC2. Via MiXCR, TCRdb re-called the UMI-ligation and nested PCR reads, giving one row per CDR3 protein. The sample lists about 85,000 distinct CDR3 sequences, about an eighth seen once, with approximately 0.84% in the top ten. The data are from a study of naive and memory T cell subsets. General study results and limits: Naive and memory repertoire findings lacked a ground truth for validation.

Sequential positive selection took CD4 T cells first, then CD8 T cells. This sequence was found in a human donor in good health. The chain carries TRBV20-1 and TRBJ2-7; 9 positions match TRBD2. The source material was central memory CD4+ T cells from blood. The CDR3 sequence is CSAIPLAGTYEQYF. CDR3 nucleotides: TGCAGTGCTATTCCTCTAGCGGGGACCTACGAGCAGTACTTC.